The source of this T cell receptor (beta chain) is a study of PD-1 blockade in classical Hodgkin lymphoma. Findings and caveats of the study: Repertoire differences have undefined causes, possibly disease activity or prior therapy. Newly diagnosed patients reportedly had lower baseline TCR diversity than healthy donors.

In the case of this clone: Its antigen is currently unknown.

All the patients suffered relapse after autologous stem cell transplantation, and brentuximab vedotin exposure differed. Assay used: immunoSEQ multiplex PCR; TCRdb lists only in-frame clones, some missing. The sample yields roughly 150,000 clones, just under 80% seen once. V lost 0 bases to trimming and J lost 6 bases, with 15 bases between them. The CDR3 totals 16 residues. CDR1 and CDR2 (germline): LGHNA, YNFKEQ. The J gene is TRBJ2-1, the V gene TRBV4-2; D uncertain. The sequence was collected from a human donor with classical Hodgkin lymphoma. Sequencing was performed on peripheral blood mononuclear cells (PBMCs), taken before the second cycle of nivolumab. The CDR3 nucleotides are TGTGCCAGCAGCCAAGATCGCGGCCTTAGAACCAATGAGCAGTTCTTC. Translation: CASSQDRGLRTNEQFF.